This note documents a single TCR beta chain sequence. This sample was included in a study of T-cell reconstitution after alpha-beta-depleted transplantation in children. During its preparation, the TCRbeta library received unique molecular identifiers. TCRdb called the PCR reads again in MiXCR, with one record for every CDR3 protein. This sample yields approximately 420,000 distinct CDR3 sequences, of which approximately 10% are seen a single time; about 5% belongs to the top ten. CDR1 SNHLY and CDR2 FYNNEI come from the germline V gene. This CDR3 is built from 15 residues. With 2 bases removed from V and 3 bases from J, the gap between germline ends came to 10 bases.

This material consisted of PBMCs from the stem cell graft donor, taken from the stem cell graft. The V call is TRBV2, the J call TRBJ1-4; maybe TRBD1 (5 bases). This receptor was taken from a human donor who donated a stem cell graft to a child with acute myeloid leukemia. Here the CDR3 reads CASSERGLPNEKLFF. CDR3 bases: TGTGCCAGCAGTGAAAGGGGACTCCCTAATGAAAAACTGTTTTTT.